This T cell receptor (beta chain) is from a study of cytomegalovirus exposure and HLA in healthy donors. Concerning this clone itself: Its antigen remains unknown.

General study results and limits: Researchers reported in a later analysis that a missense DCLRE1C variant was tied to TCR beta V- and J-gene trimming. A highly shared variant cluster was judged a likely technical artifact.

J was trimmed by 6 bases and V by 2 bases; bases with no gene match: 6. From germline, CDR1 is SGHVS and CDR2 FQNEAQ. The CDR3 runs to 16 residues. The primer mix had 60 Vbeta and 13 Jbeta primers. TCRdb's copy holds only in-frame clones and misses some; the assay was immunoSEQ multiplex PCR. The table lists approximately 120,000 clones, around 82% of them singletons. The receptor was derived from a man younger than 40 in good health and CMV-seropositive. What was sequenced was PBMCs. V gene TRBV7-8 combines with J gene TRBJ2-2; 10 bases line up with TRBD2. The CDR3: CASSLFSSGSAGELFF. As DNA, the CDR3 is TGTGCCAGCAGCTTATTTTCTAGCGGGAGTGCCGGGGAGCTGTTTTTT.